This T cell receptor (beta chain) was sequenced during a study of siplizumab effects on memory and regulatory T cells. Assay used: immunoSEQ multiplex PCR; TCRdb lists only in-frame clones, some missing. The table includes 70,000 or so clones, under 95% detected once. This TCR derives from a human donor in good health. Sequencing used CD8+ T cells sorted from blood.

The CDR3 here is CSVEDRGQGWSYGYTF. DNA of the CDR3: TGCAGCGTTGAAGACCGGGGACAGGGGTGGAGCTATGGCTACACCTTC. V gene TRBV29-1 combines with J gene TRBJ1-2; 10 bases match TRBD1. This CDR3 comprises 16 residues. Germline-derived CDR1 and CDR2 are SQVTM and ANQGSEA. V lost 0 bases, J lost 4 bases, and 8 bases stayed unmatched. The whole variable domain, filled in from reference TRBV29-1 and TRBJ1-2, reads SAVISQKPSRDICQRGTSLTIQCQVDSQVTMMFWYRQQPGQSLTLIATANQGSEATYESGFVIDKFPISRPNLTFSTLTVSNMSPEDSSIYLCSVEDRGQGWSYGYTFGSGTRLTVV.